These 29 T cell receptor beta chains came from one sample sequenced in a study of shared clonotypes between healthy human individuals. This table comes from immunoSEQ multiplex PCR, and its TCRdb copy is limited to in-frame clones, with some not included. In the table there are some 1,600,000 clones, 95% to 99% of which are singletons. Source material: naive CD4+ T cells sorted from blood. Noted subset: CD45RA+ positively selected. Receptors originate from a man in his thirties or forties in good health.

The chain couples TRBV28 to TRBJ2-3; D is undetermined. Trimming stripped 7 bases from V and 4 bases from J, with 9 bases between. The germline CDR1 and CDR2 sequences are MDHEN and SYDVKM. The CDR3 covers 12 residues. The CDR3 spells CASNSVPDTQYF. The CDR3, as DNA: TGTGCCAGCAATTCAGTCCCAGATACGCAGTATTTT.

This clone was seen a single time. The chain employs TRBV19 and TRBJ2-7, with D possibly being TRBD2 (5 bases). The CDR3 runs 13 residues. Trimming took 5 bases from V and 1 from J, leaving 9 bases between them. Germline V CDR1 and CDR2: LNHDA, SQIVND (reference sequence). CDR3 DNA sequence: TGTGCCAGTAGTGTGCTAGCTTCCTACGAGCAGTACTTC. This sequence encodes CASSVLASYEQYF.

The CDR3 coding sequence is TGTGCCAGTACCCCGACAGGAGGTACCTACGAGCAGTACTTC. As protein: CASTPTGGTYEQYF. This chain uses TRBV19 with TRBJ2-7; D might be TRBD1 (6 bases). Per the germline V gene, CDR1 is LNHDA and CDR2 is SQIVND (reference sequence). V lost 7 bases, J lost 2 bases, and 15 bases lay in between. CDR3 length: 14 amino acids.

The chain couples TRBV2 to TRBJ2-5; TRBD2 aligns across 10 bases. Germline CDR1 is SNHLY and CDR2 is FYNNEI. After removal of 1 base from V and 5 bases from J, the junction contained 16 bases not matched to a gene. This CDR3 comprises 19 residues. DNA for the CDR3: TGTGCCAGCAGTGAAGTCTTTGGGCTAGCGGGAGTGGGGAAGGAGACCCAGTACTTC. Translating gives CASSEVFGLAGVGKETQYF.

The chain employs TRBV15 and TRBJ2-5, with TRBD1 identical over 10 bases. CDR1 is LNHNV and CDR2 is YYDKDF in the germline V gene (reference sequence). The CDR3 is 17 amino acids. V lost 0 bases, J lost 5 bases, and 9 bases stayed unmatched. CDR3 in amino acids: CATSRDLVPGQGETQYF. The CDR3 nucleotides are TGTGCCACCAGCAGAGACCTCGTCCCGGGACAGGGGGAGACCCAGTACTTC. The full variable domain, its missing parts supplied by reference TRBV15 and TRBJ2-5, is DAMVIQNPRYQVTQFGKPVTLSCSQTLNHNVMYWYQQKSSQAPKLLFHYYDKDFNNEADTPDNFQSRRPNTSFCFLDIRSPGLGDTAMYLCATSRDLVPGQGETQYFGPGTRLLVL.

This clone appeared once. The chain recombines TRBV14 with TRBJ2-2; D is possibly TRBD1 or TRBD2 (6 bases each). The V gene lost 6 bases and the J gene lost 3 bases, with 14 bases spanning the gap. Germline V gene sequence: CDR1 SGHDN, CDR2 FVKESK. The CDR3 spans 15 residues. In DNA form, the CDR3 reads TGTGCCAGCAGTATCCGGGGGCAGTACACCGGGGAGCTGTTTTTT. This sequence encodes CASSIRGQYTGELFF.

This chain joins TRBV7-2 and TRBJ2-7, with 12 nucleotides matching TRBD2. In germline, CDR1 is SGHTA, CDR2 FQGNSA. V was clipped by 5 bases and J by 6 bases; unmatched bases: 11. This CDR3 contains 16 residues. This chain's CDR3 is CASSLREGLAGTEQYF. The CDR3 region has the DNA TGTGCCAGCAGCCTAAGAGAAGGACTAGCGGGAACCGAGCAGTACTTC.

CDR3 in amino acids: CASSLGGRRGSSYEQYF. CDR3 coding DNA: TGTGCCAGCAGCTTAGGCGGCCGGAGGGGTAGCTCCTACGAGCAGTACTTC. V usage is TRBV7-8 and J usage is TRBJ2-7, with D tentatively TRBD2 (6 bases). The length of the CDR3 is 17 residues. The germline CDR1 and CDR2 sequences are SGHVS and FQNEAQ. The V end lost 1 base, the J end lost 0 bases, and 16 bases lay between the germline ends.

Here the CDR3 DNA reads TGCAGCGTTGATCGGACAGGGGGAAGGTATGGCTACACCTTC. It encodes CSVDRTGGRYGYTF. The J gene is TRBJ1-2, the V gene TRBV29-1, with 10 bases identical to TRBD1. This CDR3 contains 14 residues. J lost 5 bases, V lost 3 bases, and 6 bases had no gene match. Germline loops: CDR1 SQVTM, CDR2 ANQGSEA.

The chain is built from TRBV7-6 and TRBJ2-1, with 7 bases fitting TRBD2. V dropped 5 bases and J dropped 7; count of bases not matched to a gene: 5. The CDR3 is 13 amino acids. CDR1 and CDR2 from the germline V gene are SGHVS and FNYEAQ. Here the CDR3 reads CASSLGEGNEQFF. The CDR3 DNA reads as TGTGCCAGCAGCCTGGGGGAGGGGAATGAGCAGTTCTTC.

J is TRBJ2-3 and V is TRBV9, with 7 bases fitting TRBD2. V shed 0 bases, J shed 7 bases, and the junction held 17 bases outside the gene matches. This CDR3 spans 18 amino acids. The germline CDR1 and CDR2 sequences are SGDLS and YYNGEE. The CDR3 is CASSVDLAVGEFGNTQYF. CDR3 nucleotide sequence: TGTGCCAGCAGCGTAGACCTAGCGGTGGGGGAGTTCGGCAATACGCAGTATTTT.

The chain uses TRBV9 and TRBJ1-1; D may be TRBD1 (5 bases). The CDR3 totals 14 residues. CDR1 and CDR2 from the germline V gene are SGDLS and YYNGEE. V was trimmed by 0 bases and J by 4 bases, leaving 10 bases between them. This chain's CDR3 is CASSVGWGFTEAFF. The CDR3 DNA is TGTGCCAGCAGCGTAGGGTGGGGCTTCACTGAAGCTTTCTTT.

In regard to this clone: Other DNA sequences in the sample encode the same CDR3. The J gene is TRBJ1-5, the V gene TRBV18; TRBD1 matches at 7 bases. The germline V gene has CDR1 KGHSH and CDR2 LQKENI. V dropped 3 bases and J dropped 1; count of bases not matched to a gene: 3. This CDR3 is 15 amino acids long. The CDR3, as DNA: TGTGCCAGCTCACCGGCAGGGGGAAGCAATCAGCCCCAGCATTTT. It yields the protein CASSPAGGSNQPQHF.

The J gene is TRBJ1-2, the V gene TRBV6-5; D may be TRBD1 (5 bases). This CDR3 has 15 residues. Germline assignment: CDR1 MNHEY and CDR2 SVGAGI. V lost 1 base and J 2 bases, leaving 11 bases between the germline ends. In DNA, the CDR3 is TGTGCCAGCAGTTACTTTCGGGGGATAAACTATGGCTACACCTTC. Encoded protein: CASSYFRGINYGYTF.

The V and J genes are TRBV27 and TRBJ2-1, with D possibly TRBD2 on 7 matching bases. Per germline, CDR1 MNHEY and CDR2 SMNVEV (reference sequence). This CDR3 region has 17 residues. The germline V and J ends were trimmed by 1 base and 10 bases, with 23 bases remaining between them. This CDR3 is CASSLYPGGFRPLEQFF. CDR3 DNA sequence: TGTGCCAGCAGTTTATACCCGGGGGGCTTCAGGCCCCTAGAGCAGTTCTTC.

The rearrangement links TRBV14 to TRBJ1-1, with D hard to call. V was clipped by 6 bases and J by 3 bases, with 11 bases between them. The length of the CDR3 is 13 residues. CDR1 and CDR2 from the germline V gene are SGHDN and FVKESK. CDR3 protein: CASSLQRDTEAFF. The CDR3 DNA reads as TGTGCCAGCAGTCTACAACGGGACACTGAAGCTTTCTTT.

This clone was counted once. The V gene is TRBV19, the J gene TRBJ2-1; D is ambiguous. V lost 10 bases and J lost 10, with 23 bases in between. Germline CDR1 reads LNHDA; CDR2 reads SQIVND (reference sequence). CDR3 length: 14 amino acids. The CDR3 here is CATRPSGLRLEQFF. CDR3 DNA: TGTGCCACCAGACCCTCGGGCCTTCGGCTAGAGCAGTTCTTC.

The chain joins TRBV29-1 to TRBJ2-1; the match to TRBD2 covers 13 bases. The V segment lost 4 bases and the J segment 2 bases; nucleotides outside the gene matches: 5. The germline V gene encodes CDR1 SQVTM and CDR2 ANQGSEA. The CDR3 contains 16 residues. Written as DNA, the CDR3 is TGCAGCGTTGTGGGACTAGCGGGACCCCCCTACAATGAGCAGTTCTTC. This codes for CSVVGLAGPPYNEQFF.

The V call is TRBV21-1, the J call TRBJ2-3. TRBV21-1 is listed as a pseudogene. CDR3 length equals 19 residues. The CDR3 DNA follows: TGTGCCAGGAGGCAACAGGACTCAGTCACACACACACACACAGATACGCAGTATTTT. Translation: CARRQQDSVTHTHTDTQYF.

V is TRBV10-3 and J is TRBJ2-3; TRBD2 aligns across 12 bases. CDR1 and CDR2 from the germline V gene are ENHRY and SYGVKD. This CDR3 is built from 18 residues. V was pared by 2 bases and J by 2 bases, with 8 bases of the junction left unmatched. The chain's CDR3 is CAISEPTLAGGVTDTQYF. Here the CDR3 DNA reads TGTGCCATCAGTGAGCCCACCCTAGCGGGAGGGGTCACAGATACGCAGTATTTT.

The chain carries TRBV7-9 and TRBJ2-1; tentatively, D is TRBD2 (6 bases). The germline V and J ends were trimmed by 2 bases and 3 bases, with 11 bases remaining between them. This CDR3 has 15 residues. The V gene's germline CDR1 is SEHNR and CDR2 FQNEAQ (reference sequence). The CDR3 loop is CASSLTGTFYNEQFF. The CDR3 DNA reads as TGTGCCAGCAGCTTAACCGGGACTTTCTACAATGAGCAGTTCTTC.

The chain couples TRBV19 to TRBJ2-7, with D tentatively TRBD1 or TRBD2 (6 bases each). The CDR3 is made up of 16 amino acids. The V gene's germline CDR1 is LNHDA and CDR2 SQIVND (reference sequence). The V end was cut by 5 bases, the J end by 2 bases, with 19 bases between. CDR3 amino acids: CASSALGGWGPYEQYF. The DNA for the CDR3 is TGTGCCAGTAGTGCCCTCGGGGGCTGGGGTCCCTACGAGCAGTACTTC.

This chain links TRBV25-1 with TRBJ1-1; no firm D call. Deletions cut 3 bases from V and 7 bases from J, with 12 bases between. The germline gives CDR1 MGHDK, CDR2 SYGVNS. CDR3 size: 13 residues. The CDR3 loop is CASSDVSSHEAFF. CDR3 bases: TGTGCCAGCAGTGATGTGAGCAGCCATGAAGCTTTCTTT. The full variable domain, with the rest looked up from reference TRBV25-1 and TRBJ1-1, is EADIYQTPRYLVIGTGKKITLECSQTMGHDKMYWYQQDPGMELHLIHYSYGVNSTEKGDLSSESTVSRIRTEHFPLTLESARPSHTSQYLCASSDVSSHEAFFGQGTRLTVV.

The chain employs TRBV6-1 and TRBJ2-7; possibly TRBD1 or TRBD2 for D (5 bases each). V dropped 7 bases and J dropped 0 bases, with 13 bases sitting between them. From germline, CDR1 is MNHNS and CDR2 SASEGT. This CDR3 has 14 residues. In DNA form, the CDR3 reads TGTGCCAGCACCGATCGGGGCGTCTCCTACGAGCAGTACTTC. It yields the protein CASTDRGVSYEQYF.

This chain connects TRBV7-8 to TRBJ1-1; D gene uncertain. This CDR3 spans 14 amino acids. With 5 bases removed from V and 1 base from J, the gap between germline ends came to 11 bases. Germline lookup yields CDR1 SGHVS and CDR2 FQNEAQ. The CDR3 here is CASSPGPGNTEAFF. CDR3 DNA: TGTGCCAGCAGCCCCGGACCGGGGAACACTGAAGCTTTCTTT. Variable domain in full (rest from reference TRBV7-8 and TRBJ1-1): GAGVSQSPRYKVAKRGQDVALRCDPISGHVSLFWYQQALGQGPEFLTYFQNEAQLDKSGLPSDRFFAERPEGSVSTLKIQRTQQEDSAVYLCASSPGPGNTEAFFGQGTRLTVV.

This chain uses TRBV7-9 with TRBJ1-1, with TRBD1 as a possible D gene (5 bases). The V gene's germline CDR1 is SEHNR and CDR2 FQNEAQ (reference sequence). The CDR3 length is 13 residues. V lost 3 bases to trimming and J lost 6 bases, with 11 bases between them. CDR3 DNA sequence: TGTGCCAGCAGCTTCCCCGGGGGAGCTGAAGCTTTCTTT. Its protein product is CASSFPGGAEAFF.

V and J are TRBV25-1 and TRBJ1-2, with TRBD1 as a possible D gene (6 bases). From germline, CDR1 is MGHDK and CDR2 SYGVNS. The CDR3 is 12 amino acids. Trimming removed 3 bases at V and 7 bases at J, with 9 bases between. The CDR3 spells CASSEYRVGYTF. The CDR3 DNA sequence: TGTGCCAGCAGTGAGTACAGGGTTGGCTACACCTTC.

This sequence joins TRBV5-4 and TRBJ2-1; 7 bases are a match to TRBD2. The length of the CDR3 is 16 residues. Germline V gene sequence: CDR1 SGHNT, CDR2 YYREEE (reference sequence). The trim removed 4 bases at V and 0 bases at J, leaving 7 bases unmatched. The DNA of the CDR3 is TGTGCCAGCAGCCCGTCTGGCGGGAGCTCCTACAATGAGCAGTTCTTC. It specifies CASSPSGGSSYNEQFF.

V and J are TRBV4-1 and TRBJ1-3; TRBD1 might be the D (6 bases). The germline CDR1 and CDR2 sequences are MGHRA and YSYEKL. V was clipped by 1 base and J by 2 bases, with 24 bases between them. This CDR3 has 20 residues. The CDR3 nucleotides are TGCGCCAGCAGCCAAGGATTTCCCGGGAGACAGGTCGTGGCTGGAAACACCATATATTTT. It yields the protein CASSQGFPGRQVVAGNTIYF.